Below, 22 T cell receptor beta chains from the same sample are listed, as sequenced in a study of shared clonotypes between healthy human individuals. The method was immunoSEQ multiplex PCR; TCRdb's version includes in-frame clones alone and lacks a portion of them. The top ten clones hold 0.14% of a sample with approximately 2.5 million clones, over 85% of them seen once. Material for sequencing was naive CD4+ T cells sorted from blood. Subset specified: CD45RA+ positively selected. The receptors shown here come from a man aged 18 to 29 in good health.

This sequence joins TRBV7-8 and TRBJ2-2; no clear D. V was pared by 2 bases and J by 5 bases, with 6 bases between. CDR1 is SGHVS, CDR2 FQNEAQ, per germline. The CDR3 totals 13 residues. DNA for the CDR3: TGTGCCAGCAGCTTACTGGCGACCGGGGAGCTGTTTTTT. It is translated as CASSLLATGELFF.

The chain's CDR3 is CASSKVFGETQYF. The CDR3 DNA follows: TGCGCCAGCAGCAAGGTTTTTGGGGAGACCCAGTACTTC. The chain combines TRBV10-1 with TRBJ2-5, with D unclear. This CDR3 has 13 residues. V was shortened by 6 bases and J by 5 bases, with 13 bases between the two germline ends. Germline V gene lookup returns CDR1 WNHNN and CDR2 SYGVQD (reference sequence).

The chain has TRBV5-5 and TRBJ1-6; D unresolved. The CDR3 loop spans 17 amino acids. V was clipped by 3 bases and J by 7 bases, with 20 bases between them. Per germline, CDR1 SGHKS and CDR2 YYEKEE (reference sequence). The CDR3 sequence is CASSSHVNSALNSPLHF. In nucleotides, the CDR3 is TGTGCCAGCAGCTCCCATGTTAATTCAGCACTAAATTCACCCCTCCACTTT.

The rearrangement uses TRBV10-3 and TRBJ1-2; no clear D. Trimming removed 7 bases from V and 1 base from J, with 1 base in between. The CDR3 loop spans 10 amino acids. Germline-derived CDR1 and CDR2 are ENHRY and SYGVKD. CDR3 DNA: TGTGCCATCAATAACTATGGCTACACCTTC. Translating it yields CAINNYGYTF.

The DNA for the CDR3 is TGTGCCAGCAGCTCTCCGGGCCTAGCGGGAGGACTTTCAGGCGAGCAGTACTTC. It encodes CASSSPGLAGGLSGEQYF. The J gene is TRBJ2-7, the V gene TRBV9, with TRBD2 matching 11 bases. The J segment lost 6 bases and the V segment lost 4 bases, leaving 18 bases of the junction unmatched. Germline V gene data show CDR1 as SGDLS and CDR2 as YYNGEE. The CDR3 is 18 amino acids.

Written as DNA, the CDR3 is TGTGCCAGTGTTCCCGGGTGGTACGCGAACACTGAAGCTTTCTTT. Protein sequence: CASVPGWYANTEAFF. V gene TRBV19 combines with J gene TRBJ1-1; D unclear. Germline V CDR1 and CDR2: LNHDA, SQIVND (reference sequence). This CDR3 spans 15 amino acids. The germline V and J ends were trimmed by 8 bases and 1 base, with 17 bases remaining between them.

The chain is built from TRBV27 and TRBJ2-7; 10 bases agree with TRBD2. There are 18 residues in the CDR3. V trimming: 4 bases; J trimming: 3 bases; junction bases outside the gene matches: 15. Per germline, CDR1 MNHEY and CDR2 SMNVEV (reference sequence). The CDR3 is CASSSTAWWASGSYEQYF. CDR3 coding DNA: TGTGCCAGCAGTTCCACGGCGTGGTGGGCTAGCGGGAGCTACGAGCAGTACTTC.

The chain couples TRBV18 to TRBJ2-7, with 9 positions matching TRBD1. Germline CDR1 reads KGHSH; CDR2 reads LQKENI. This CDR3 comprises 14 residues. V was clipped by 4 bases and J by 5 bases; unmatched bases: 6. The CDR3 spells CASSRGQGGNEQYF. As DNA, the CDR3 is TGTGCCAGCTCACGGGGACAGGGAGGCAACGAGCAGTACTTC.

The chain uses TRBV27 and TRBJ2-7; D uncertain. The CDR3 runs to 13 residues. Germline V gene data show CDR1 as MNHEY and CDR2 as SMNVEV (reference sequence). V was shortened by 4 bases and J by 0 bases, with 7 bases between the two germline ends. Here the CDR3 DNA reads TGTGCCAGCAGTTCAAGCAACTCCTACGAGCAGTACTTC. Translation gives CASSSSNSYEQYF.

V is TRBV5-4 and J is TRBJ1-1; D ambiguous. There are 15 residues in the CDR3. The germline CDR1 and CDR2 sequences are SGHNT and YYREEE (reference sequence). Trimming removed 1 base at V and 0 bases at J, with 10 bases between. The CDR3 loop is CASSLTSGLNTEAFF. The DNA of the CDR3 is TGTGCCAGCAGCTTGACGTCCGGCCTGAACACTGAAGCTTTCTTT. Full variable domain (remainder filled in from reference TRBV5-4 and TRBJ1-1): ETGVTQSPTHLIKTRGQQVTLRCSSQSGHNTVSWYQQALGQGPQFIFQYYREEENGRGNFPPRFSGLQFPNYSSELNVNALELDDSALYLCASSLTSGLNTEAFFGQGTRLTVV.

As regards this clone: Distinct nucleotide sequences in the sample also encode this CDR3. This chain joins TRBV5-1 and TRBJ2-5; 9 bases match TRBD2. Germline trimming cut 1 base from V and 1 base from J; bases unmatched to any gene: 2. Per the germline V gene, CDR1 is SGHRS and CDR2 is YFSETQ. The CDR3 is made up of 15 amino acids. The CDR3 DNA sequence: TGCGCCAGCAGCTTGCTGACTAGCGGCCAAGAGACCCAGTACTTC. Its protein product is CASSLLTSGQETQYF. Using reference TRBV5-1 and TRBJ2-5 for the parts outside the CDR3, the full variable domain is KAGVTQTPRYLIKTRGQQVTLSCSPISGHRSVSWYQQTPGQGLQFLFEYFSETQRNKGNFPGRFSGRQFSNSRSEMNVSTLELGDSALYLCASSLLTSGQETQYFGPGTRLLVL.

Remarks on this clone: The same CDR3 is also encoded by other DNA sequences in this sample. The chain joins TRBV5-4 to TRBJ2-7; D may match TRBD1 or TRBD2 (5 bases each). This CDR3 region has 13 residues. CDR1 SGHNT and CDR2 YYREEE come from the germline V gene (reference sequence). V lost 0 bases, J lost 3 bases, and 7 bases lay in between. CDR3 residues: CASSLAGSYEQYF. Here the CDR3 DNA reads TGTGCCAGCAGCTTGGCAGGGAGCTACGAGCAGTACTTC.

Here the CDR3 DNA reads TGTGCCAGCAGCTTAGGGGGACTAGCGGGATTGTCCTACAATGAGCAGTTCTTC. Translation: CASSLGGLAGLSYNEQFF. This rearrangement joins TRBV7-2 to TRBJ2-1; 13 nucleotides line up with TRBD2. Germline CDR1 and CDR2: SGHTA and FQGNSA. The CDR3 consists of 18 residues. The ends lost 1 base at V and 1 base at J; junction bases unmatched: 4.

This clone was found once. The chain couples TRBV5-1 to TRBJ2-3, with a tentative D call TRBD1 (6 bases). The length of the CDR3 is 15 residues. Germline CDR1 reads SGHRS; CDR2 reads YFSETQ. V was shortened by 4 bases and J by 2 bases, with 14 bases between the two germline ends. CDR3 in DNA: TGCGCCAGCAGCCTGGACAGCTTACCCACAGATACGCAGTATTTT. Translation gives CASSLDSLPTDTQYF.

A remark on this clone: This sample includes further DNA sequences coding for the same CDR3. The chain has TRBV11-3 and TRBJ2-1, with D unresolved. V was cut by 3 bases and J by 4 bases, with 7 bases left in between. The CDR3 totals 13 residues. The germline V gene has CDR1 SGHNT and CDR2 YENEEA. The CDR3 spells CASSFSSYNEQFF. In nucleotides, the CDR3 is TGTGCCAGCAGCTTCTCCAGTTACAATGAGCAGTTCTTC.

This clone came up once. The chain joins TRBV2 to TRBJ2-5; 12 positions agree with TRBD2. The V and J ends lost 8 bases and 5 bases, in that order; junction bases with no gene match: 9. The CDR3 contains 15 residues. Germline-derived CDR1 and CDR2 are SNHLY and FYNNEI. The CDR3 nucleotides read TGTGCCAGCGGGGCTAGCGGGGGGGCCGCGGAGACCCAGTACTTC. The encoded protein is CASGASGGAAETQYF.

V gene TRBV5-6 combines with J gene TRBJ2-3; D could derive from TRBD1 or TRBD2 (7 bases each). This CDR3 is 13 amino acids long. Germline values: CDR1 SGHDT, CDR2 YYEEEE. Trimming stripped 3 bases from V and 5 bases from J, with 10 bases between. CDR3 bases: TGTGCCAGCAGCTCAGGGGGGGTAGATACGCAGTATTTT. Translated: CASSSGGVDTQYF.

This rearrangement joins TRBV5-4 to TRBJ2-3; 9 bases are shared with TRBD2. The CDR3 covers 14 residues. With 5 bases clipped from V and 5 bases from J, the junction kept 6 bases outside the gene matches. Germline CDR1 reads SGHNT; CDR2 reads YYREEE (reference sequence). The CDR3 coding sequence is TGTGCCAGCAGTTATAGCGGGAGAGGAGATACGCAGTATTTT. Its protein product is CASSYSGRGDTQYF.

The V call is TRBV20-1, the J call TRBJ1-2, with unresolved D. The CDR3 spans 11 residues. V lost 7 bases and J 2 bases, leaving 8 bases between the germline ends. The V gene's germline CDR1 is DFQATT and CDR2 SNEGSKA (reference sequence). The CDR3 protein is CSERDNYGYTF. The CDR3 DNA reads as TGCAGTGAGCGAGACAACTATGGCTACACCTTC.

The genes are TRBV27 and TRBJ2-7; a weak D match, TRBD2 (6 bases). V was clipped by 0 bases and J by 6 bases, with 12 bases between them. Germline V lookup: CDR1 MNHEY, CDR2 SMNVEV (reference sequence). CDR3 length: 14 residues. The CDR3 region has the DNA TGTGCCAGCAGTTTATCGGCGGGGAAGGGCGAGCAGTACTTC. Its protein is CASSLSAGKGEQYF.

This clone was picked up a small number of times. The chain carries TRBV10-1 and TRBJ1-1; D is unresolved. Germline V gene sequence: CDR1 WNHNN, CDR2 SYGVQD (reference sequence). V lost 2 bases and J 9 bases, leaving 13 bases between the germline ends. The CDR3 contains 13 residues. In nucleotides, the CDR3 is TGCGCCAGCAGTGAGACGGGTTTAGGGAAAGCTTTCTTT. Its translation is CASSETGLGKAFF.

J is TRBJ2-7 and V is TRBV10-1, with TRBD2 matching 8 bases. Germline V gene sequence: CDR1 WNHNN, CDR2 SYGVQD (reference sequence). There are 16 residues in the CDR3. J lost 0 bases, V lost 5 bases, and 9 bases had no gene match. Written as DNA, the CDR3 is TGCGCCAGCAGTCACGGTAGCGGGGCGAGCTCCTACGAGCAGTACTTC. It translates to CASSHGSGASSYEQYF.